This TCR beta chain was recovered during a study of blood T cell repertoires in COVID-19. Study-wide context: Whether acute or convalescent, the COVID-19 samples came from the United States, Italy and Spain. In each case, the material was cDNA or gDNA derived from T cells, B-cell-depleted T cells, or PBMCs.

Original analysis: Amplification with reference gene primers provided the estimates of nucleated cell counts. Here immunoSEQ multiplex PCR was the method, and the copy in TCRdb shows in-frame clones only, minus some. Clone size and V and J calls were adopted from that table, with D and trimming inferred from the DNA. Among 94,000 or so clones, approximately 90% were seen once, and the ten largest hold 4.8%. Sequencing input: peripheral blood. The clonotype originates from a woman aged 80 or older with active COVID-19.

The CDR3 region is CASSQEWADTEAFF. Written as DNA, the CDR3 is TGTGCCAGCAGCCAAGAATGGGCTGACACTGAAGCTTTCTTT. The chain combines TRBV14 with TRBJ1-1; D ambiguous. From germline, CDR1 is SGHDN and CDR2 FVKESK. This CDR3 is 14 amino acids long. The V end was cut by 0 bases, the J end by 3 bases, with 8 bases between.